Below are 10 T cell receptor beta chains sequenced from a single sample in a study of blood T cell repertoires in COVID-19. Using immunoSEQ multiplex PCR, the repertoire was profiled, and TCRdb retains in-frame clones only, with some absent. Among over 200,000 clones, just over 90% were seen once, and the ten largest hold under 1.5%. Source material: peripheral blood. These receptors came from a young man with acute or convalescent COVID-19.

This chain links TRBV25-1 with TRBJ1-4; 7 nucleotides align to TRBD1. Per germline, CDR1 MGHDK and CDR2 SYGVNS. The CDR3 has 15 amino acids. The V segment lost 5 bases and the J segment 2 bases; nucleotides outside the gene matches: 5. The CDR3 nucleotides are TGTGCCAGCAGTTACAGGGGAGCGACTAATGAAAAACTGTTTTTT. It encodes CASSYRGATNEKLFF.

This clone was detected only once. This chain connects TRBV2 to TRBJ2-7, with 7 bases lining up with TRBD1. This CDR3 comprises 14 residues. CDR1 and CDR2 (germline): SNHLY, FYNNEI. V gave up 4 bases and J gave up 0 bases; unmatched junction bases: 3. CDR3 in DNA: TGTGCCAGCAGTGGGGACAGAAGCTCCTACGAGCAGTACTTC. This gives the protein CASSGDRSSYEQYF.

The chain combines TRBV19 with TRBJ1-2; no reliable D call. V was clipped by 7 bases and J by 1 base, with 13 bases between them. The CDR3 has 14 amino acids. CDR1 is LNHDA and CDR2 is SQIVND in the germline V gene (reference sequence). The CDR3 DNA reads TGTGCCAGTACCGATTTCTACAGTAACTATGGCTACACCTTC. Translation: CASTDFYSNYGYTF.

The chain couples TRBV5-1 to TRBJ1-6; D uncertain. The germline V gene has CDR1 SGHRS and CDR2 YFSETQ. The CDR3 sequence is 15 residues long. Trimming removed 6 bases at V and 6 bases at J, with 16 bases between. CDR3 in DNA: TGCGCCAGCACCTTAAGAGGGAACTCTAATTCACCCCTCCACTTT. Translated: CASTLRGNSNSPLHF.

This chain uses TRBV6-5 with TRBJ2-7; D not certain. Germline V gene lookup returns CDR1 MNHEY and CDR2 SVGAGI. V was trimmed by 6 bases and J by 4 bases, leaving 7 bases between them. The CDR3 runs to 11 residues. The CDR3 sequence is CASSNLYEQYF. The CDR3 DNA reads TGTGCCAGCAGCAATTTGTACGAGCAGTACTTC.

This clone was recorded a few times. The gene calls are TRBV27 and TRBJ1-3; TRBD1 might be the D (5 bases). Trimming took off 10 bases at V and 4 bases at J, with 23 bases between the two ends. The CDR3 sequence is 16 residues long. The germline gives CDR1 MNHEY, CDR2 SMNVEV (reference sequence). This chain's CDR3 is CATRSLSGESGNTIYF. CDR3 sequence (DNA): TGTGCCACCCGAAGTCTCTCGGGGGAATCCGGAAACACCATATATTTT.

With respect to this clone: Other DNA sequences from this sample encode an identical CDR3 as well. CDR3 amino acids: CASSPGLATDTQYF. CDR3 in DNA: TGTGCCAGCAGCCCGGGACTGGCCACAGATACGCAGTATTTT. The chain employs TRBV3-1 (or the pseudogene TRBV3-2) and TRBJ2-3; tentative D call: TRBD2 (6 bases). The V end lost 4 bases, the J end lost 2 bases, and 10 bases lay between the germline ends. The CDR3 totals 14 residues. From germline, CDR1 is LGHDT and CDR2 YNNKEL (reference sequence).

This chain uses TRBV12-5 with TRBJ1-2; D is perhaps TRBD1 (5 bases). This CDR3 has 14 residues. Looked up from germline, CDR1 is LGHNT and CDR2 is FRNRAP. Trimming cost V 4 bases and J 5 bases, with 14 bases left between them. The CDR3, as DNA: TGTGCTAGTGGTTCAGGATTGGGGGGGTATGGCTACACCTTC. Residues: CASGSGLGGYGYTF.

J is TRBJ2-7 and V is TRBV3-1 (or the pseudogene TRBV3-2); a weak D match, TRBD2 (6 bases). The CDR3 runs 18 residues. Germline V gene lookup returns CDR1 LGHDT and CDR2 YNNKEL (reference sequence). V was clipped by 0 bases and J by 4 bases, with 22 bases between them. The CDR3 DNA follows: TGTGCCAGCAGCCAAGAGTTTAGACTAGACCAGGATGTTTACGAGCAGTACTTC. It yields the protein CASSQEFRLDQDVYEQYF.

The chain combines TRBV7-9 with TRBJ2-3; no definite D call. V lost 5 bases, J lost 15 bases, and 21 bases lay in between. The CDR3 contains 13 residues. Germline V gene sequence: CDR1 SEHNR, CDR2 FQNEAQ (reference sequence). The CDR3 nucleotides read TGTGCCAGCAGCGCCTATGGCGGCAGATTCGAATATTTT. This encodes CASSAYGGRFEYF.